This TCR beta chain was identified during a study of blood T cell repertoires in COVID-19. Cohort allocation depended upon clinical history that participants reported. The authors' processing: Cell counts per sample came from amplifying reference gene primers. The repertoire was sequenced with immunoSEQ multiplex PCR; TCRdb's copy has only in-frame clones and lacks some. V and J calls and clone size follow that table, whereas D and trimming were derived from the DNA. The sample includes about 300,000 clones, roughly 89% of them seen just once. This TCR was sampled from a woman aged 40 to 49 who had recovered from COVID-19. Sequenced sample: PBMCs or T cells enriched from blood (not recorded which).

The CDR3 is CASRRQGPLHYGYTF. DNA of the CDR3: TGTGCCAGCAGGCGACAGGGCCCACTTCACTATGGCTACACCTTC. The V and J genes are TRBV5-4 and TRBJ1-2; TRBD1 aligns across 7 bases. The CDR3 extends over 15 amino acids. Germline V gene data show CDR1 as SGHNT and CDR2 as YYREEE (reference sequence). V trimming: 5 bases; J trimming: 3 bases; junction bases outside the gene matches: 10.